These T cell receptor beta chains were read from a single sample in a study of control samples from healthy donors and cancer patients. Using immunoSEQ multiplex PCR, the repertoire was profiled, and TCRdb retains in-frame clones only, with some absent. The sample has some 95,000 clones, about four fifths seen once. The source material was blood. The receptors derive from a woman in her twenties or thirties in good health. Each CDR3 is given with its conserved first and last residue. The D gene is left open where the match is weak. Expanded clones are given a class, and other clones once, few, many or no size at all.

d_gene,j_gene,v_gene,abundance,CDR3aa,CDR3nt
-,TRBJ1-6,TRBV2,-,CASSVNSPLHF,TGTGCCAGCAGTGTGAATTCACCCCTCCACTTT
TRBD1,TRBJ1-5,TRBV19,few,CASTHQGQGGYKYQPQHF,TGTGCCAGTACCCATCAAGGACAGGGGGGTTATAAGTATCAGCCCCAGCATTTT
-,TRBJ2-1,TRBV5-6,few,CASSSEGFAYNEQFF,TGTGCCAGCAGCTCGGAGGGCTTCGCCTACAATGAGCAGTTCTTC
TRBD1,TRBJ2-7,TRBV6-5,-,CASSRTGSSYEQYF,TGTGCCAGCAGCCGGACAGGTAGCTCCTACGAGCAGTACTTC
-,TRBJ2-7,TRBV5-5,few,CASSLIGGSYEQYF,TGTGCCAGCAGCTTGATCGGCGGATCCTACGAGCAGTACTTC
-,TRBJ2-2,TRBV12-5,-,CASGFQGNTGELFF,TGTGCTAGTGGTTTCCAGGGGAACACCGGGGAGCTGTTTTTT
-,TRBJ1-2,TRBV6-1,-,CASSEPRGLGNYGYTF,TGTGCCAGCAGTGAACCCCGAGGTCTGGGTAACTATGGCTACACCTTC
-,TRBJ2-7,TRBV4-2,-,CASSQDIIYEQYF,TGTGCCAGCAGCCAAGATATCATCTACGAGCAGTACTTC
-,TRBJ2-7,TRBV21-1,-,CASSKQRDTSGGPPSSYEQYF,TGTGCCAGCAGCAAGCAAAGAGATACTAGCGGGGGCCCACCTAGCTCCTACGAGCAGTACTTC
TRBD1,TRBJ1-6,TRBV9,-,CASSVVAGGRSPLHF,TGTGCCAGCAGCGTAGTAGCAGGGGGAAGGTCACCCCTCCACTTT
-,TRBJ1-4,TRBV5-1,-,CASSLDPGAGKLFF,TGCGCCAGCAGCTTGGATCCAGGGGCCGGAAAACTGTTTTTT
TRBD1,TRBJ1-2,TRBV6-4,-,CASSKEGQGVGYTF,TGTGCCAGCTCCAAGGAAGGACAGGGGGTTGGCTACACCTTC
TRBD1,TRBJ1-1,TRBV6-6,-,CASRNTGVEGTEAFF,TGTGCCAGCAGAAACACAGGGGTGGAGGGCACTGAAGCTTTCTTT
TRBD2,TRBJ2-7,TRBV13,-,CASTSGPGLAGEQYF,TGTGCCAGCACCTCAGGGCCCGGACTAGCGGGTGAGCAGTACTTC
-,TRBJ2-7,TRBV7-9,-,CASSLGGPWQYF,TGTGCCAGCAGCTTAGGGGGGCCTTGGCAGTACTTC
-,TRBJ1-2,TRBV5-1,few,CASSFQGGNYGYTF,TGCGCCAGCAGCTTCCAGGGAGGAAACTATGGCTACACCTTC
-,TRBJ2-3,TRBV6-2/TRBV6-3,few,CASSPALVSTDTQYF,TGTGCCAGCAGCCCGGCGCTGGTTAGCACAGATACGCAGTATTTT
-,TRBJ2-5,TRBV11-2,-,CASSYRGRETQYF,TGTGCCAGCAGCTACCGGGGCCGGGAGACCCAGTACTTC
TRBD2,TRBJ2-6,TRBV11-2,-,CAGRQRDHTSGANVLTF,TGTGCCGGGCGCCAGCGGGACCATACCTCTGGGGCCAACGTCCTGACTTTC
-,TRBJ1-1,TRBV18,-,CASSPNTGMTINTEAFF,TGTGCCAGCTCACCAAATACCGGGATGACGATAAACACTGAAGCTTTCTTT
-,TRBJ2-3,TRBV6-5,-,CASSSSSGGPPDTQYF,TGTGCCAGCAGTTCTTCCTCGGGGGGCCCCCCAGATACGCAGTATTTT
TRBD2,TRBJ2-1,TRBV5-1,-,CASSLTSGEYNEQFF,TGCGCCAGCAGCTTGACTAGCGGGGAGTACAATGAGCAGTTCTTC
-,TRBJ1-1,TRBV3-1/TRBV3-2,few,CASSQSRTVNTEAFF,TGTGCCAGCAGCCAATCTAGGACTGTGAACACTGAAGCTTTCTTT
TRBD1,TRBJ1-1,TRBV6-5,-,CASTVQGANTEAFF,TGTGCCAGCACTGTACAGGGGGCGAACACTGAAGCTTTCTTT
TRBD2,TRBJ2-3,TRBV5-1,-,CASSSLAGADTQYF,TGCGCCAGCAGCAGCCTAGCGGGGGCAGATACGCAGTATTTT
-,TRBJ2-3,TRBV11-2,few,CASSLTQGKDTQYF,TGTGCCAGCAGCTTAACCCAGGGTAAAGATACGCAGTATTTT
-,TRBJ1-3,TRBV4-2,-,CASSARREVNTIYF,TGTGCCAGCAGTGCCAGAAGGGAGGTCAACACCATATATTTT
-,TRBJ2-7,TRBV6-5,-,CASRVNRYTYEQYF,TGTGCCAGCAGAGTGAACAGGTACACCTACGAGCAGTACTTC
-,TRBJ1-1,TRBV4-3,once,CASSQEAWGGLNTEAFF,TGCGCCAGCAGCCAAGAGGCATGGGGCGGACTGAACACTGAAGCTTTCTTT
TRBD2,TRBJ2-2,TRBV18,-,CASSPPGGVTGELFF,TGTGCCAGCTCACCACCGGGAGGGGTAACCGGGGAGCTGTTTTTT
TRBD1,TRBJ1-1,TRBV9,-,CASSMGQGSTEAFF,TGTGCCAGCAGCATGGGACAGGGGAGCACTGAAGCTTTCTTT
TRBD1,TRBJ2-5,TRBV11-2,-,CASSEPRQGVRETQYF,TGTGCCAGCAGCGAACCTAGACAGGGGGTGAGAGAGACCCAGTACTTC
-,TRBJ2-5,TRBV29-1,-,CSAAGDQETQYF,TGCAGCGCCGCCGGGGATCAAGAGACCCAGTACTTC
-,TRBJ1-3,TRBV5-6,once,CASSLNWWDGNTIYF,TGTGCCAGCAGCTTGAATTGGTGGGATGGAAACACCATATATTTT
-,TRBJ1-2,TRBV3-1/TRBV3-2,-,CASSQDRERRYGYTF,TGTGCCAGCAGCCAAGACCGGGAAAGAAGGTATGGCTACACCTTC
-,TRBJ2-3,TRBV27,-,CASSQSGTFSSTDTQYF,TGTGCCAGCAGTCAATCCGGGACATTCTCAAGCACAGATACGCAGTATTTT
TRBD2,TRBJ2-1,TRBV7-3,-,CASSLHAGGSYEQFF,TGTGCCAGCAGCTTACACGCGGGGGGGAGTTATGAGCAGTTCTTC
TRBD2,TRBJ2-3,TRBV9,-,CASSPSAGGGARDTQYF,TGTGCCAGCAGCCCCTCAGCTGGCGGGGGGGCGAGAGATACGCAGTATTTT
-,TRBJ2-5,TRBV5-4,few,CASSLVGSQETQYF,TGTGCCAGCAGCTTGGTCGGGTCCCAAGAGACCCAGTACTTC
-,TRBJ1-1,TRBV4-3,-,CASSQNIDSGVTEAFF,TGCGCCAGCAGCCAGAATATCGACAGTGGGGTTACTGAAGCTTTCTTT
-,TRBJ2-3,TRBV7-2,-,CASSLAQALTDTQYF,TGTGCCAGCAGCTTAGCGCAGGCGCTCACAGATACGCAGTATTTT